The rows below give T cell receptor beta chains drawn from one sample of a study of cytomegalovirus exposure and HLA in healthy donors. The table came from immunoSEQ multiplex PCR; TCRdb's copy has only in-frame clones and leaves some out. The profile covers fewer than 150,000 clones, with about three quarters appearing a single time and approximately 4% taken by the ten largest. The specimen sequenced was PBMCs. The receptors originated from a man between 18 and 35 years old in good health and CMV-seronegative. The CDR3 runs from the conserved cysteine through the conserved F or W. D genes are given only for firm matches. A clone size is listed for some rows: how often the clone was seen (once, few, many), or a class if it is expanded.

J | size | D | V | CDR3 | DNA
TRBJ2-2 | NA | TRBD1 | TRBV19 | CATQVRGSDGELFF | TGTGCCACCCAAGTCAGGGGGTCCGACGGGGAGCTGTTTTTT
TRBJ2-1 | once | NA | TRBV10-3 | CAISDPTSYSSYNEQFF | TGTGCCATCAGTGACCCGACTAGTTATAGCTCCTACAATGAGCAGTTCTTC
TRBJ2-5 | NA | TRBD2 | TRBV18 | CASSPPVAGNQETQYF | TGTGCCAGCTCACCACCAGTAGCGGGGAACCAAGAGACCCAGTACTTC
TRBJ2-7 | NA | TRBD2 | TRBV5-4 | CASSLGWGGYYEQYF | TGTGCCAGCAGCTTGGGCTGGGGGGGATACTACGAGCAGTACTTC
TRBJ1-1 | NA | TRBD1 | TRBV14 | CASSLQGARTEAFF | TGTGCCAGCAGCTTACAGGGGGCGAGGACTGAAGCTTTCTTT
TRBJ2-3 | NA | NA | TRBV5-4 | CASSSTVPDTQYF | TGTGCCAGCAGCTCGACAGTTCCAGATACGCAGTATTTT
TRBJ1-1 | NA | NA | TRBV2 | CASRRECEAFF | TGTGCCAGCAGGAGAGAGTGTGAAGCTTTCTTT
TRBJ2-3 | NA | TRBD2 | TRBV7-8 | CASSPGTSGLFSTDTQYF | TGTGCCAGCAGCCCCGGGACTAGCGGCCTATTTAGCACAGATACGCAGTATTTT
TRBJ1-4 | NA | TRBD1 | TRBV7-8 | CASSAGTGEANEKLFF | TGTGCCAGCAGCGCAGGGACAGGGGAGGCTAATGAAAAACTGTTTTTT
TRBJ1-3 | NA | NA | TRBV9 | CASSVGGQPNSGNTIYF | TGTGCCAGCAGCGTAGGAGGCCAGCCGAACTCTGGAAACACCATATATTTT
TRBJ1-1 | NA | NA | TRBV6-1 | CASLWTDGTEAFF | TGTGCCAGTCTATGGACAGATGGGACTGAAGCTTTCTTT
TRBJ1-2 | NA | NA | TRBV6-5 | CASSWEGHGGGYTF | TGTGCCAGCAGTTGGGAGGGACACGGGGGTGGCTACACCTTC
TRBJ1-4 | few | TRBD1 | TRBV7-9 | CASSLSGTGREKLFF | TGTGCCAGCAGCTTATCTGGGACAGGGCGTGAAAAACTGTTTTTT
TRBJ2-6 | few | TRBD2 | TRBV19 | CASSMFAGESGANVLTF | TGTGCCAGTAGTATGTTTGCGGGGGAAAGTGGGGCCAACGTCCTGACTTTC
TRBJ2-7 | NA | NA | TRBV6-5 | CASRPTGTFHEQYF | TGTGCCAGCAGACCGACAGGGACTTTCCACGAGCAGTACTTC
TRBJ1-2 | once | NA | TRBV19 | CASSPGHVGYGYTF | TGTGCCAGTAGTCCCGGACACGTCGGATATGGCTACACCTTC
TRBJ1-1 | medium-sized | NA | TRBV13 | CASSSGWTEAFF | TGTGCCAGCAGTTCCGGTTGGACTGAAGCTTTCTTT
TRBJ2-7 | NA | TRBD2 | TRBV5-1 | CASRPLAGVSYEQYF | TGCGCCAGCAGGCCTCTAGCGGGAGTCTCCTACGAGCAGTACTTC
TRBJ2-5 | NA | TRBD2 | TRBV7-7 | CASSLGGGGQETQYF | TGTGCCAGCAGCTTAGGTGGCGGGGGACAAGAGACCCAGTACTTC
TRBJ2-7 | once | TRBD2 | TRBV5-1 | CASSPGTSGIYEQYF | TGCGCCAGCAGCCCAGGGACTAGCGGGATCTACGAGCAGTACTTC
TRBJ2-7 | NA | TRBD2 | TRBV6-5 | CASSYAASGSSYEQYF | TGTGCCAGCAGTTACGCGGCTAGCGGGAGTTCCTACGAGCAGTACTTC
TRBJ1-1 | NA | NA | TRBV7-9 | CASTQRGGNTEAFF | TGTGCCAGCACCCAGCGGGGTGGGAACACTGAAGCTTTCTTT
TRBJ2-3 | NA | TRBD2 | TRBV7-2 | CASSSRTSGISSTDTQYF | TGTGCCAGCAGCTCTAGGACTAGCGGGATTTCTAGCACAGATACGCAGTATTTT
TRBJ2-7 | NA | TRBD1 | TRBV30 | CAWGDQQGAGYEQYF | TGTGCCTGGGGTGACCAACAGGGGGCAGGGTACGAGCAGTACTTC
TRBJ2-1 | NA | TRBD2 | TRBV5-1 | CASSLPLAGGPGYNEQFF | TGCGCCAGCAGCTTGCCGCTAGCGGGAGGGCCAGGGTACAATGAGCAGTTCTTC
TRBJ2-1 | NA | TRBD1 | TRBV29-1 | CSFQDRGPLTTYNEQFF | TGCAGCTTCCAGGACAGGGGGCCTTTAACAACCTACAATGAGCAGTTCTTC
TRBJ1-2 | NA | NA | TRBV2 | CASRGGGGEPGYTF | TGTGCCAGCAGGGGAGGAGGGGGGGAACCTGGCTACACCTTC
TRBJ2-7 | NA | TRBD1 | TRBV5-4 | CASSKPGTGIYEQYF | TGTGCCAGCAGCAAGCCCGGGACAGGGATCTACGAGCAGTACTTC
TRBJ2-1 | once | TRBD2 | TRBV19 | CASSRLAGTLNEQFF | TGTGCCAGTAGTAGGCTAGCGGGGACCCTTAATGAGCAGTTCTTC
TRBJ2-1 | NA | NA | TRBV6-4 | CASSQMGGTYNEQFF | TGTGCCAGCAGTCAGATGGGGGGAACCTACAATGAGCAGTTCTTC
TRBJ1-1 | few | NA | TRBV2 | CASSEEGRNTEAFF | TGTGCCAGCAGTGAAGAGGGGCGAAACACTGAAGCTTTCTTT
TRBJ2-7 | NA | TRBD1 | TRBV7-6 | CATATGTGAYEQYF | TGTGCCACCGCGACCGGGACAGGGGCCTACGAGCAGTACTTC
TRBJ2-4 | NA | NA | TRBV5-4 | CASRRDQEENIQYF | TGTGCCAGCAGGCGTGACCAGGAGGAAAACATTCAGTACTTC
TRBJ2-3 | NA | TRBD1 | TRBV7-8 | CASSWDRGPPSNTQYF | TGTGCCAGCAGCTGGGACAGGGGGCCCCCTTCAAATACGCAGTATTTT
TRBJ1-1 | NA | TRBD1 | TRBV11-2 | CASSVLDRGNTEAFF | TGTGCCAGCAGCGTGTTAGACAGGGGTAACACTGAAGCTTTCTTT
TRBJ1-1 | NA | NA | TRBV10-2 | CASSEMGYTEAFF | TGCGCCAGCTCGGAGATGGGTTACACTGAAGCTTTCTTT
TRBJ2-2 | NA | NA | TRBV5-1 | CASSLGTANTGELFF | TGCGCCAGCAGCTTGGGGACAGCGAACACCGGGGAGCTGTTTTTT
TRBJ2-3 | NA | NA | TRBV5-1 | CASRLGSRETQYF | TGCGCCAGCAGGTTGGGGAGTAGGGAGACGCAGTATTTT
TRBJ2-3 | NA | NA | TRBV9 | CASSAEARVTQYF | TGTGCCAGCAGCGCAGAGGCCCGGGTAACGCAGTATTTT
TRBJ2-2 | NA | TRBD1 | TRBV27 | CASSVRDRGPGELFF | TGTGCCAGCAGTGTCCGGGACAGGGGTCCCGGGGAGCTGTTTTTT
TRBJ1-4 | NA | NA | TRBV7-2 | CASSLVTGITTNEKLFF | TGTGCCAGCAGCTTAGTGACAGGAATTACAACTAATGAAAAACTGTTTTTT
TRBJ1-2 | once | NA | TRBV19 | CASSIDPQGGGYTF | TGTGCCAGTAGTATAGACCCTCAGGGTGGAGGCTACACCTTC
TRBJ2-7 | few | NA | TRBV5-1 | CASSWTPVSYEQYF | TGCGCCAGCAGCTGGACTCCCGTATCCTACGAGCAGTACTTC
TRBJ2-7 | NA | NA | TRBV7-9 | CASSSRTSGHLYEQYF | TGTGCCAGCAGCTCGAGGACATCGGGACACCTCTACGAGCAGTACTTC
TRBJ1-1 | NA | NA | TRBV5-8 | CASSLRGFSGTEAFF | TGTGCCAGCAGCTTGAGGGGTTTCAGTGGCACTGAAGCTTTCTTT
TRBJ2-3 | once | NA | TRBV10-3 | CAISEGWERGTDTQYF | TGTGCCATCAGTGAGGGTTGGGAGCGTGGCACAGATACGCAGTATTTT
TRBJ1-1 | few | NA | TRBV10-3 | CAISDPRGGNTEAFF | TGTGCCATCAGTGATCCGAGGGGGGGGAACACTGAAGCTTTCTTT
TRBJ2-3 | NA | NA | TRBV7-2 | CASSFRGTSTDTQYF | TGTGCCAGCAGCTTTCGCGGGACCAGCACAGATACGCAGTATTTT
TRBJ2-5 | NA | NA | TRBV7-8 | CASSSPEIRETQYF | TGTGCCAGCAGCTCCCCCGAAATTCGGGAGACCCAGTACTTC
TRBJ2-3 | NA | NA | TRBV7-3 | CASSLSGDPLQYF | TGTGCCAGCAGCTTAAGCGGAGACCCCCTGCAGTATTTT
TRBJ1-5 | NA | NA | TRBV6-5 | CASSPRDTGVPQHF | TGTGCCAGCAGCCCCCGGGACACCGGTGTGCCCCAGCATTTT
TRBJ1-2 | NA | NA | TRBV6-1 | CASSEEQGVSYGYTF | TGTGCCAGCAGTGAAGAACAGGGAGTAAGCTATGGCTACACCTTC
TRBJ1-2 | NA | TRBD1 | TRBV19 | CASSNDRGVYGYTF | TGTGCCAGTAGTAATGACAGGGGAGTCTATGGCTACACCTTC
TRBJ1-5 | NA | TRBD1 | TRBV19 | CASSIGSGQGAGQPQHF | TGTGCCAGTAGTATAGGCTCGGGACAGGGGGCCGGTCAGCCCCAGCATTTT